The clone carrying this T cell receptor beta chain has a single count. What it binds is unknown. This sample was taken from a study of blood T cells in healthy people across ages. The study, taken as a whole, reports: A roughly linear age-dependent decrease characterized TCR beta diversity per million T cells.

Next came a second PCR, run for roughly 6 to 11 cycles, which used a sample-barcoded 5' primer along with a J-beta primer mix. A single record per CDR3 protein comes from TCRdb applying MiXCR to the 5' RACE reads. This sample has roughly 700,000 distinct CDR3 sequences, with approximately 49% found just once. The V gene's germline CDR1 is PRHDT and CDR2 FYEKMQ (reference sequence). This CDR3 region has 14 residues. No fewer than 7 million PBMCs went into each sample. This TCR came from a woman aged 60 to 75 in good health. Sequencing input: blood. The rearrangement joins TRBV13 to TRBJ2-7; no firm D call. Matching the DNA end better, TRBJ2-5 makes the J call doubtful. DNA for the CDR3: TGTGCCAGCAGCTCCAGAATACACCGAGAGACCCAGTACTTC. This gives the protein CASSSRIHRETQYF.